The present entry profiles one TCR beta chain with its context. Its antigen is undetermined. Investigators reverse transcribed all isolated RNA, so they sequenced expressed TCRB transcripts. Data came from immunoSEQ multiplex PCR; TCRdb stores just in-frame clones and leaves some out. The sample has around 250,000 clones, roughly an eighth seen once. The V and J ends lost 1 base and 4 bases respectively, with 13 bases between them. This CDR3 comprises 15 residues. CDR1 and CDR2 from the germline V gene are SGHDN and FVKESK. The data stem from a study of beta chain features in type 1 diabetes. Overall study results and limits: Possible PCR preference for shorter templates applied equally to patients and controls. People with Type 1 diabetes carried modestly yet significantly shorter TCRB CDR3s in all four CD4+ subsets. Still unanswered here is whether HLA type influences TCRB rearrangement.

A heparinised blood draw that averaged around 100 mL was obtained once from each donor. Cells sorted by CD45RO/CCR7/CD25/CD127/CD95/CD27 comprised CD4+ naive, central memory, regulatory and stem cell-like memory cells. This TCR came from a man aged 25 to 40 with type 1 diabetes. Source material: naive CD4+ T cells from blood. This rearrangement joins TRBV14 to TRBJ2-5, with TRBD2 as a possible D gene (6 bases). The CDR3, as DNA: TGTGCCAGCAGCCAAGGGTTCCGGGGGTCAGAGACCCAGTACTTC. This encodes CASSQGFRGSETQYF.